The 5 T cell receptor beta chains below were found in one sample sequenced in a study of blood T cell repertoires in COVID-19. Measured with immunoSEQ multiplex PCR; TCRdb has only the in-frame clones, and not every one. The sample records 470,000 or so clones, approximately 85% being singletons. Sequencing input: peripheral blood. The receptors were gathered from a human donor in a cohort sampled during active COVID-19.

This sequence joins TRBV9 and TRBJ2-3, with TRBD2 identical over 10 bases. The CDR3 has 16 residues. Germline values: CDR1 SGDLS, CDR2 YYNGEE. Trimming at V came to 4 bases and at J to 4 bases, leaving 9 bases not matched to a gene. The CDR3 protein is CASSLNLAGVPDTQYF. CDR3 bases: TGTGCCAGCAGCCTCAACCTAGCGGGAGTCCCAGATACGCAGTATTTT.

This clone was counted only a few times. V and J are TRBV5-1 and TRBJ1-1; 8 bases fit TRBD1. From germline, CDR1 is SGHRS and CDR2 YFSETQ. The CDR3 extends over 16 amino acids. Trimming cost V 0 bases and J 4 bases; bases outside gene matches: 8. The CDR3 reads CASSLGPGQGATEAFF. For the CDR3, the DNA is TGCGCCAGCAGCTTGGGGCCAGGACAGGGAGCCACTGAAGCTTTCTTT.

V and J are TRBV3-1 (or the pseudogene TRBV3-2) and TRBJ2-7, with 8 bases matching TRBD2. This CDR3 is 14 amino acids long. Per germline, CDR1 LGHDT and CDR2 YNNKEL (reference sequence). J gave up 7 bases and V 3 bases, and 8 bases lay outside the gene matches. As DNA, the CDR3 is TGTGCCAGCAGCCAGCACACGGGAGGGAGGGAGCAGTACTTC. Translation: CASSQHTGGREQYF.

V and J are TRBV5-1 and TRBJ2-3; 13 positions agree with TRBD2. The CDR3 totals 15 residues. J gave up 4 bases and V 4 bases, and 3 bases lay outside the gene matches. CDR1 and CDR2 from the germline V gene are SGHRS and YFSETQ. CDR3 protein: CASSGLAGESDTQYF. CDR3 sequence (DNA): TGCGCCAGCAGCGGACTAGCGGGAGAGTCAGATACGCAGTATTTT.

J is TRBJ2-5 and V is TRBV7-3, with D possibly being TRBD1 (6 bases). CDR1 is SGHTA and CDR2 is FQGTGA in the germline V gene. V lost 5 bases and J lost 3, with 10 bases in between. CDR3 length equals 13 residues. CDR3 region: CASSQGHEETQYF. Written as DNA, the CDR3 is TGTGCCAGCAGCCAGGGACACGAAGAGACCCAGTACTTC.